The following is a T cell receptor delta chain sequence with its context. Translating this DNA gives a protein that differs at residues 3 and 5 from the TCRdb one, which belongs to a much larger clone; a read error is likely, and the protein shown is this translation. This CDR3 spans 16 amino acids. The V gene's germline CDR1 is GEAIGNYY and CDR2 EKD. This sample was taken from a study of gamma-delta T cells after stem cell transplantation. TCRdb made new clone calls on the RT-PCR reads using CATT. The data contain over 5,000 delta-chain clones, about 2.1% of them seen just once; the ten biggest clones take up just under 20%.

The sequence derives from a human donor. It is not recorded whose cells these are; they may come from a transplant donor. The sample comprised gamma-delta T cells. This rearrangement joins TRDV2 to TRDJ1, with D perhaps TRDD3 (6 bases). The CDR3 sequence is CAYDKVGGLHTDKLIF. The DNA for the CDR3 is TGTGCCTATGACAAGGTGGGGGGCCTACACACCGATAAACTCATCTTT.